This T cell receptor beta chain emerged from a study of T cell responses to AZD1222 COVID-19 vaccine. Overall study findings and caveats: Among vaccine-associated CD4 TCRs, coverage spanned spike, with dominance at 160-218 and 743-854. Nearly half of spike-specific TCRs reportedly target variant regions that are unmutated in the B.1.351 and B.1.1.7 variants.

TCRdb's copy holds only in-frame clones and misses some; the assay was immunoSEQ multiplex PCR. The data hold 150,000 to 200,000 clones, with around 94% observed a single time. Germline CDR1 SGHRS, CDR2 YFSETQ. V lost 0 bases and J lost 4; bases outside the gene matches: 1. This CDR3 has 15 amino acids. This clone was detected only once. Its antigen remains unidentified. The sample in question was peripheral blood, obtained on day 0 of AZD1222 vaccination. The receptor was derived from an adult in good health. V usage is TRBV5-1 and J usage is TRBJ2-7; TRBD2 agrees at 13 bases. The CDR3 here is CASSLGTSGRYEQYF. The CDR3, as DNA: TGCGCCAGCAGCTTGGGGACTAGCGGGAGATACGAGCAGTACTTC.